This TCR beta chain appears in the sequencing data of a study of post-analysis software for immune sequencing data. Study-wide context: The disease courses covered relapsing-remitting, secondary progressive and progressive-relapsing multiple sclerosis. The study's findings and limits: In multiple sclerosis, normalized Chao1 diversity was significantly below that of controls. Four or five TRBV segments (TRBV5-6, TRBV5-1 and TRBV20-1 among them) occurred more frequently in patients than in controls. Samples prepared in the same batch strongly co-clustered by F measure.

The TCR beta cDNA libraries contained unique molecular identifiers. It was from approximately 0.91 to 9.4 million T cells that some 500,000 cDNA molecules came. TCRdb re-analysed the PCR reads in MiXCR, keeping a single row per CDR3 protein. The data show fewer than 850,000 distinct CDR3 sequences, 25% to 30% seen once. This clonotype was counted many times. Its antigen is not known. The CDR3 has 13 amino acids. Looked up from germline, CDR1 is SGHTA and CDR2 is FQGNSA. V was clipped by 1 base and J by 1 base, with 5 bases between them. The J gene is TRBJ2-7, the V gene TRBV7-2; D is ambiguous. This clonotype was sampled from a girl under 18 with multiple sclerosis. Sequencing was carried out using blood. CDR3 amino acids: CASSLGASYEQYF. The DNA for the CDR3 is TGTGCCAGCAGCTTAGGGGCGTCCTACGAGCAGTACTTC.